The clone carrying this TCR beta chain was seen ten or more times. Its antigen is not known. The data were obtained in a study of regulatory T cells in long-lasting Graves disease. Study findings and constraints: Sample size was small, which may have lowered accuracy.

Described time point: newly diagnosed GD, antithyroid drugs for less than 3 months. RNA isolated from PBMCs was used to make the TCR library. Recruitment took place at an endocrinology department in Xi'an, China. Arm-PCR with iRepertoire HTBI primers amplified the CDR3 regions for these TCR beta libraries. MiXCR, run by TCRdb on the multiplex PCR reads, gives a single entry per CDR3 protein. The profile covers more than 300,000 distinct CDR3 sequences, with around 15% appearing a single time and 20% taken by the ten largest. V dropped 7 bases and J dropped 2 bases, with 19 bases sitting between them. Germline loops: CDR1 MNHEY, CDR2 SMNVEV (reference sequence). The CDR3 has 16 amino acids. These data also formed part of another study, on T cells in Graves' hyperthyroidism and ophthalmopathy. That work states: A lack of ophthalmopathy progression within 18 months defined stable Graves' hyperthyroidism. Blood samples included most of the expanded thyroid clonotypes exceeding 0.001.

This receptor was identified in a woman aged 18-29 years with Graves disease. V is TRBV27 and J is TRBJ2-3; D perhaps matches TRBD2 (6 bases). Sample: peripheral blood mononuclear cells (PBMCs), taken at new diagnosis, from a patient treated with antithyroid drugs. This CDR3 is CASKLTLAAYTDTQYF. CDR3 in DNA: TGTGCCAGCAAATTAACCTTAGCGGCATACACAGATACGCAGTATTTT.